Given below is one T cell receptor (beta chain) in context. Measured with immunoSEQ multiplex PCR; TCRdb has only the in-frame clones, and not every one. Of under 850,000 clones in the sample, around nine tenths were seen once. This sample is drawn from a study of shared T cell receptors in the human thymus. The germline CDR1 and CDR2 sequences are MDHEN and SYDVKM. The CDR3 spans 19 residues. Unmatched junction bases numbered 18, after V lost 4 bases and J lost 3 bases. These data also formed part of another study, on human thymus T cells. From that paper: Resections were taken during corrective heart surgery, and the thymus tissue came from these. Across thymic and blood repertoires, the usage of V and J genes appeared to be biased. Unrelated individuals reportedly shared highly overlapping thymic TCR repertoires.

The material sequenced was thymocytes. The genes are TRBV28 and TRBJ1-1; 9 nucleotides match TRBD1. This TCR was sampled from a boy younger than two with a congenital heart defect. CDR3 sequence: CASSSYYRGQEGMDTEAFF. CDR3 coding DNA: TGTGCCAGCAGTTCCTACTACAGGGGGCAAGAGGGGATGGACACTGAAGCTTTCTTT.